A single sample is the source of the 21 T cell receptor beta chains below, sequenced in a study of cytomegalovirus exposure and HLA in healthy donors. It was with 60 Vbeta and 13 Jbeta primers that the PCR ran. This table comes from immunoSEQ multiplex PCR, and its TCRdb copy is limited to in-frame clones, with some not included. The repertoire includes about 110,000 clones, roughly four fifths of them detected once, and roughly 2.3% sits in the top ten. What was sequenced was PBMCs. These TCRs come from a man younger than 35 in good health and CMV-seronegative.

V is TRBV5-1 and J is TRBJ2-1, with D tentatively TRBD2 (5 bases). This CDR3 region has 16 residues. Germline CDR1 and CDR2: SGHRS and YFSETQ. The V end was cut by 4 bases, the J end by 4 bases, with 18 bases between. CDR3 DNA: TGCGCCAGCAGCCTGGGGAGCGCATTACTTTACAATGAGCAGTTCTTC. Amino acids: CASSLGSALLYNEQFF.

This clone was recorded only once. J is TRBJ1-2 and V is TRBV6-1, with D unclear. The V end lost 5 bases, the J end lost 6 bases, and 19 bases lay between the germline ends. The CDR3 consists of 15 residues. Per germline, CDR1 MNHNS and CDR2 SASEGT. The CDR3 nucleotides are TGTGCCAGCAGTTCTTACACGGGAGGAGGAGATGGCTACACCTTC. Its protein product is CASSSYTGGGDGYTF.

This chain links TRBV19 with TRBJ2-1; D gene unclear. V was trimmed by 4 bases and J by 5 bases, leaving 21 bases between them. This CDR3 spans 17 amino acids. CDR1 and CDR2 from the germline V gene are LNHDA and SQIVND (reference sequence). CDR3 amino acids: CASSTGSWQRGNNEQFF. CDR3 in DNA: TGTGCCAGTAGTACCGGCTCGTGGCAGAGAGGTAACAATGAGCAGTTCTTC. Combining the CDR3 with reference TRBV19 and TRBJ2-1 gives the whole variable domain DGGITQSPKYLFRKEGQNVTLSCEQNLNHDAMYWYRQDPGQGLRLIYYSQIVNDFQKGDIAEGYSVSREKKESFPLTVTSAQKNPTAFYLCASSTGSWQRGNNEQFFGPGTRLTVL.

The chain uses TRBV9 and TRBJ2-3; 8 bases are shared with TRBD2. Trimming cost V 2 bases and J 1 base; bases outside gene matches: 9. CDR3 length equals 17 residues. The germline V gene encodes CDR1 SGDLS and CDR2 YYNGEE. The CDR3 DNA reads as TGTGCCAGCAGCGTGGGGATGTCGGGGGGGGGCACAGATACGCAGTATTTT. Translation: CASSVGMSGGGTDTQYF. Full variable domain (outside the CDR3, taken from reference TRBV9 and TRBJ2-3): DSGVTQTPKHLITATGQRVTLRCSPRSGDLSVYWYQQSLDQGLQFLIQYYNGEERAKGNILERFSAQQFPDLHSELNLSSLELGDSALYFCASSVGMSGGGTDTQYFGPGTRLTVL.

V gene TRBV2 combines with J gene TRBJ1-6; possible D gene TRBD1, 5 bases. The CDR3 runs 13 residues. Germline assignment: CDR1 SNHLY and CDR2 FYNNEI. Trimming left V 0 bases short and J 12 bases short, with 9 bases between. The CDR3: CASSEAGAVPLHF. For the CDR3, the DNA is TGTGCCAGCAGTGAAGCAGGGGCAGTACCCCTCCACTTT. The whole variable domain, filled in from reference TRBV2 and TRBJ1-6, reads EPEVTQTPSHQVTQMGQEVILRCVPISNHLYFYWYRQILGQKVEFLVSFYNNEISEKSEIFDDQFSVERPDGSNFTLKIRSTKLEDSAMYFCASSEAGAVPLHFGNGTRLTVT.

CDR3 DNA: TGCGCCAGCAGCATGTTAAGGGGACAGGGATACGAGCAGTACTTC. Translating it yields CASSMLRGQGYEQYF. J is TRBJ2-7 and V is TRBV5-1; 9 bases map to TRBD1. Unmatched junction bases numbered 9, after V lost 4 bases and J lost 4 bases. The germline V gene encodes CDR1 SGHRS and CDR2 YFSETQ. The CDR3 loop spans 15 amino acids.

J is TRBJ2-3 and V is TRBV20-1; D is uncertain. V was cut by 2 bases and J by 3 bases, with 3 bases left in between. Germline V gene data show CDR1 as DFQATT and CDR2 as SNEGSKA (reference sequence). The CDR3 is made up of 11 amino acids. CDR3 in DNA: TGCAGTGCTAGACTTACAGATACGCAGTATTTT. Its protein product is CSARLTDTQYF.

This clone was seen a handful of times. The gene calls are TRBV6-9 and TRBJ1-1; 11 bases are shared with TRBD1. Trimming at V came to 11 bases and at J to 4 bases, leaving 15 bases not matched to a gene. The CDR3 runs to 16 residues. Germline V CDR1 and CDR2: MNHGY, SVAAGI. The CDR3 here is CAGYRDRGNFLTEAFF. CDR3 bases: TGTGCCGGCTACCGGGACAGGGGGAATTTCCTCACTGAAGCTTTCTTT.

V usage is TRBV5-1 and J usage is TRBJ2-3; 12 positions agree with TRBD2. This CDR3 spans 19 amino acids. The V segment lost 4 bases and the J segment 0 bases; nucleotides outside the gene matches: 12. CDR1 is SGHRS, CDR2 YFSETQ, per germline. The CDR3 bases are TGCGCCAGCAGCGGCATAGGACTAGCGGGGACCGGTAGCACAGATACGCAGTATTTT. It specifies CASSGIGLAGTGSTDTQYF.

This chain joins TRBV4-3 and TRBJ2-6; D might be TRBD2 (5 bases). Germline assignment: CDR1 LGHNA and CDR2 YSLEER. V was shortened by 4 bases and J by 0 bases, with 7 bases between the two germline ends. CDR3 length equals 15 residues. The CDR3 sequence is CASSPGSSGANVLTF. DNA of the CDR3: TGCGCCAGCAGCCCTGGGAGCTCTGGGGCCAACGTCCTGACTTTC.

This clone was detected a few times. The genes are TRBV6-1 and TRBJ1-1, with a tentative D call TRBD1 (5 bases). Trimming took 6 bases from V and 1 from J, leaving 12 bases between them. CDR1 and CDR2 from the germline V gene are MNHNS and SASEGT. CDR3 length: 14 amino acids. CDR3 amino acids: CASRPTASNTEAFF. The CDR3 DNA reads as TGTGCCAGCAGGCCGACAGCATCGAACACTGAAGCTTTCTTT.

The chain carries TRBV2 and TRBJ2-7, with D possibly matching TRBD1 (5 bases). CDR3 size: 14 residues. Germline assignment: CDR1 SNHLY and CDR2 FYNNEI. Trimming left V 7 bases short and J 0 bases short, with 13 bases between. The chain's CDR3 is CASMWQGPSYEQYF. In nucleotides, the CDR3 is TGTGCCAGCATGTGGCAGGGCCCCTCCTACGAGCAGTACTTC.

V gene TRBV14 combines with J gene TRBJ1-2; 8 positions match TRBD1. CDR3 length equals 14 residues. The germline gives CDR1 SGHDN, CDR2 FVKESK. With V trimmed by 3 bases and J by 8 bases, 8 bases remained unmatched. CDR3 sequence reads: CASSQAGQGGGYTF. CDR3 bases: TGTGCCAGCAGCCAGGCCGGACAGGGAGGCGGCTACACCTTC. The full variable domain, completed using reference TRBV14 and TRBJ1-2, is EAGVTQFPSHSVIEKGQTVTLRCDPISGHDNLYWYRRVMGKEIKFLLHFVKESKQDESGMPNNRFLAERTGGTYSTLKVQPAELEDSGVYFCASSQAGQGGGYTFGSGTRLTVV.

The genes are TRBV28 and TRBJ1-2; D might be TRBD1 (6 bases). This CDR3 is 13 amino acids long. Germline V gene lookup returns CDR1 MDHEN and CDR2 SYDVKM. V gave up 7 bases and J gave up 3 bases, with 12 bases separating them. DNA for the CDR3: TGTGCCAGCACCCTGACAGGTTACTATGGCTACACCTTC. This sequence encodes CASTLTGYYGYTF.

Remarks on this clone: This CDR3 is also generated by other DNA sequences in the sample. The V call is TRBV6-4, the J call TRBJ2-2; no firm D call. Germline assignment: CDR1 MRHNA and CDR2 SNTAGT. The CDR3 is 13 amino acids. V was shortened by 0 bases and J by 5 bases, with 4 bases between the two germline ends. CDR3 in DNA: TGTGCCAGCAGTGACTCGAGTACCGGGGAGCTGTTTTTT. It translates to CASSDSSTGELFF.

The chain has TRBV7-9 and TRBJ2-1, with TRBD2 matching 8 bases. This CDR3 contains 16 residues. CDR1 and CDR2 (germline): SEHNR, FQNEAQ (reference sequence). After removal of 2 bases from V and 8 bases from J, the junction contained 11 bases not matched to a gene. The CDR3 coding sequence is TGTGCCAGCAGCTTAAGTTACGGACTAGCAAGTGATGAGCAGTTCTTC. It yields the protein CASSLSYGLASDEQFF. Supplemented by reference TRBV7-9 and TRBJ2-1, the full variable domain reads DTGVSQNPRHKITKRGQNVTFRCDPISEHNRLYWYRQTLGQGPEFLTYFQNEAQLEKSRLLSDRFSAERPKGSFSTLEIQRTEQGDSAMYLCASSLSYGLASDEQFFGPGTRLTVL.

V usage is TRBV7-2 and J usage is TRBJ2-5, with TRBD1 matching over 8 bases. The junction had 4 bases not matched to a gene; V was cut back by 3 bases and J by 4 bases. The CDR3 has 14 amino acids. Per the germline V gene, CDR1 is SGHTA and CDR2 is FQGNSA. The CDR3 DNA is TGTGCCAGCAGCTTGACAGGGGTGGGAGAGACCCAGTACTTC. Protein product: CASSLTGVGETQYF.

The chain is built from TRBV28 and TRBJ1-3; D not certain. CDR1 MDHEN and CDR2 SYDVKM come from the germline V gene. Trimming left V 3 bases short and J 4 bases short, with 7 bases between. The CDR3 length is 13 residues. This CDR3 is CASSLTRGNTIYF. CDR3 nucleotide sequence: TGTGCCAGCAGTTTGACCAGGGGAAACACCATATATTTT.

This chain connects TRBV7-2 to TRBJ1-2; 8 bases align to TRBD1. The CDR3 extends over 15 amino acids. The junction had 7 bases not matched to a gene; V was cut back by 5 bases and J by 2 bases. Germline V gene lookup returns CDR1 SGHTA and CDR2 FQGNSA. CDR3 in amino acids: CASSAWDRMNYGYTF. The CDR3 DNA reads TGTGCCAGCAGCGCATGGGACAGGATGAACTATGGCTACACCTTC.

The J gene is TRBJ1-1, the V gene TRBV7-3; TRBD1 agrees at 8 bases. Germline trimming cut 2 bases from V and 4 bases from J; bases unmatched to any gene: 27. This CDR3 has 22 residues. Looked up from germline, CDR1 is SGHTA and CDR2 is FQGTGA. CDR3 amino acids: CASSLANRGGILGRGLLTEAFF. As DNA, the CDR3 is TGTGCCAGCAGCTTAGCCAACAGGGGGGGGATATTGGGCAGGGGGCTTCTCACTGAAGCTTTCTTT.

The CDR3 DNA sequence: TGTGCCAGCAGCGAAAGGGGGACAGGGGTTACCGGGGAGCTGTTTTTT. Translating gives CASSERGTGVTGELFF. The chain joins TRBV14 to TRBJ2-2; 10 bases match TRBD1. V was pared by 5 bases and J by 5 bases, with 8 bases of the junction left unmatched. There are 16 residues in the CDR3. The germline V gene has CDR1 SGHDN and CDR2 FVKESK.